A single sample gave rise to the 16 T cell receptor beta chains below, sequenced in a study of cytomegalovirus exposure and HLA in healthy donors. The study ran its PCR with 60 Vbeta and 13 Jbeta primers. Using immunoSEQ multiplex PCR, the repertoire was profiled, and TCRdb retains in-frame clones only, with some absent. The sample has 150,000 or so clones; roughly 82% are singletons. The sequencing input was PBMCs. Receptor source: a man aged 25 to 40 in good health and CMV-seronegative.

This chain joins TRBV27 and TRBJ1-1; no firm D call. Between the trimmed V and J ends, which lost 1 base and 1 base, there was a span of 4 bases. Germline V CDR1 and CDR2: MNHEY, SMNVEV (reference sequence). This CDR3 has 13 amino acids. CDR3 coding DNA: TGTGCCAGCAGTTTATACAGGAACACTGAAGCTTTCTTT. Translated, it gives CASSLYRNTEAFF.

The rearrangement links TRBV7-9 to TRBJ2-2; 7 nucleotides line up with TRBD1. Germline V CDR1 and CDR2: SEHNR, FQNEAQ (reference sequence). Trimming at V came to 5 bases and at J to 0 bases, leaving 6 bases not matched to a gene. The CDR3 spans 16 residues. Here the CDR3 DNA reads TGTGCCAGCAGCCGGGCCGGGACAGCGAACACCGGGGAGCTGTTTTTT. It specifies CASSRAGTANTGELFF. Filled out from reference TRBV7-9 and TRBJ2-2, the complete variable domain reads DTGVSQNPRHKITKRGQNVTFRCDPISEHNRLYWYRQTLGQGPEFLTYFQNEAQLEKSRLLSDRFSAERPKGSFSTLEIQRTEQGDSAMYLCASSRAGTANTGELFFGEGSRLTVL.

The chain joins TRBV9 to TRBJ2-1, with a possible D match to TRBD1 (5 bases). V was cut by 0 bases and J by 9 bases, with 16 bases left in between. Germline V gene sequence: CDR1 SGDLS, CDR2 YYNGEE. This CDR3 has 15 amino acids. CDR3 in DNA: TGTGCCAGCAGCGTAGACCCAGCGACAGCCTCTGAGCAGTTCTTC. It specifies CASSVDPATASEQFF.

The rearrangement links TRBV28 to TRBJ1-6; no reliable D call. V dropped 10 bases and J dropped 6 bases, with 19 bases sitting between them. The CDR3 totals 15 residues. In germline, CDR1 is MDHEN, CDR2 SYDVKM. The CDR3 bases are TGTGCCACAGGATGGCGAGATGGTCGTAATTCACCCCTCCACTTT. Translated: CATGWRDGRNSPLHF.

This chain connects TRBV5-4 to TRBJ1-5; perhaps TRBD1 as D (6 bases). Germline loops: CDR1 SGHNT, CDR2 YYREEE (reference sequence). The CDR3 covers 16 residues. V was shortened by 2 bases and J by 3 bases, with 15 bases between the two germline ends. Written as DNA, the CDR3 is TGTGCCAGCAGCTTATTTGACAGGACGGTCAATCAGCCCCAGCATTTT. It yields the protein CASSLFDRTVNQPQHF. Looking up the rest from reference TRBV5-4 and TRBJ1-5 gives the full variable domain: ETGVTQSPTHLIKTRGQQVTLRCSSQSGHNTVSWYQQALGQGPQFIFQYYREEENGRGNFPPRFSGLQFPNYSSELNVNALELDDSALYLCASSLFDRTVNQPQHFGDGTRLSIL.

In its sample, this clone was seen once. This rearrangement joins TRBV7-2 to TRBJ2-5, with 9 bases matching TRBD2. The germline V gene encodes CDR1 SGHTA and CDR2 FQGNSA. This CDR3 spans 15 amino acids. Trimming took 1 base from V and 1 from J; bases not matched to a gene: 1. CDR3 amino acids: CASSLGGGAQETQYF. DNA for the CDR3: TGTGCCAGCAGCTTAGGCGGGGGGGCCCAAGAGACCCAGTACTTC.

The gene calls are TRBV30 and TRBJ1-5; D is unresolved. The CDR3 totals 13 residues. V gave up 4 bases and J gave up 4 bases, with 11 bases separating them. Germline CDR1 and CDR2: GTSNPN and SVGIG (reference sequence). CDR3 nucleotides: TGTGCCTGGAATCTGGCCGGGAATCAGCCCCAGCATTTT. Translation: CAWNLAGNQPQHF.

The chain has TRBV18 and TRBJ1-2, with D possibly being TRBD1 (5 bases). There are 14 residues in the CDR3. The germline CDR1 and CDR2 sequences are KGHSH and LQKENI. Deletions cut 3 bases from V and 0 bases from J, with 8 bases between. The CDR3 spells CASSPGLPNYGYTF. CDR3 in DNA: TGTGCCAGCTCACCGGGGCTCCCTAACTATGGCTACACCTTC.

The gene calls are TRBV5-1 and TRBJ1-1; possibly TRBD1 for D (6 bases). Deletions cut 2 bases from V and 0 bases from J, with 14 bases between. The germline V gene encodes CDR1 SGHRS and CDR2 YFSETQ. The CDR3 has 16 residues. The CDR3 DNA is TGCGCCAGCAGCTTAGGGGGTCGAGTTATGAACACTGAAGCTTTCTTT. It is translated as CASSLGGRVMNTEAFF.

This chain links TRBV11-2 with TRBJ1-6; TRBD1 agrees at 7 bases. This CDR3 has 16 residues. With 5 bases clipped from V and 6 bases from J, the junction kept 10 bases outside the gene matches. Per germline, CDR1 SGHAT and CDR2 FQNNGV. This CDR3 is CASSPRQGVVNSPLHF. Written as DNA, the CDR3 is TGTGCCAGCAGCCCGAGACAGGGTGTCGTTAATTCACCCCTCCACTTT.

Here the CDR3 DNA reads TGTGCCAGCAGTCCGGACAGAAGGAATGAGCAGTTCTTC. It yields the protein CASSPDRRNEQFF. V usage is TRBV2 and J usage is TRBJ2-1, with a weak D call TRBD1 (6 bases). With 5 bases removed from V and 7 bases from J, the gap between germline ends came to 12 bases. The CDR3 consists of 13 residues. The germline gives CDR1 SNHLY, CDR2 FYNNEI. Based on the CDR3 plus reference TRBV2 and TRBJ2-1, the full variable domain is EPEVTQTPSHQVTQMGQEVILRCVPISNHLYFYWYRQILGQKVEFLVSFYNNEISEKSEIFDDQFSVERPDGSNFTLKIRSTKLEDSAMYFCASSPDRRNEQFFGPGTRLTVL.

The J gene is TRBJ1-1, the V gene TRBV27; no definite D call. V shed 8 bases and J shed 1 base, with 5 bases lying between them. This CDR3 contains 11 residues. The germline CDR1 and CDR2 sequences are MNHEY and SMNVEV (reference sequence). CDR3 nucleotides: TGTGCCAGCGCGAGGAACACTGAAGCTTTCTTT. Its translation: CASARNTEAFF.

The V call is TRBV6-5, the J call TRBJ1-4; possible D gene TRBD1, 5 bases. The V gene lost 5 bases and the J gene lost 4 bases, with 11 bases spanning the gap. The germline V gene encodes CDR1 MNHEY and CDR2 SVGAGI. CDR3 length: 14 residues. CDR3 DNA: TGTGCCAGCAGTCCAGGGAGGTTTAATGAAAAACTGTTTTTT. The encoded protein is CASSPGRFNEKLFF.

The V gene is TRBV19, the J gene TRBJ2-3; a possible D gene is TRBD1 (6 bases). CDR1 and CDR2 (germline): LNHDA, SQIVND (reference sequence). The V gene lost 0 bases and the J gene lost 1 base, with 8 bases spanning the gap. The CDR3 totals 15 residues. The CDR3 DNA reads TGTGCCAGTAGTATAGACAGGGGCGGCACAGATACGCAGTATTTT. Its translation: CASSIDRGGTDTQYF.

The CDR3, as DNA: TGTGCCAGCAGCTTGGACAGGTCGTACGGCATTCAGTACTTC. Protein product: CASSLDRSYGIQYF. The rearrangement uses TRBV5-6 and TRBJ2-4, with D possibly being TRBD1 (5 bases). Trimming shortened V by 0 bases and J by 9 bases, and 13 bases separated the two germline ends. Germline CDR1 is SGHDT and CDR2 is YYEEEE. There are 14 residues in the CDR3.

The chain uses TRBV7-9 and TRBJ1-4, with a possible D match to TRBD1 (5 bases). V was pared by 3 bases and J by 5 bases, with 13 bases between. CDR1 is SEHNR, CDR2 FQNEAQ, per germline (reference sequence). The CDR3 sequence is 15 residues long. The CDR3 DNA reads as TGTGCCAGCAGCTTGGGGGGTGGGGGGAATGAAAAACTGTTTTTT. It yields the protein CASSLGGGGNEKLFF.